This TCR beta chain was identified during a study of T-cell reconstitution after alpha-beta-depleted transplantation in children. The library targeted TCRbeta and was prepared with unique molecular identifiers. MiXCR, run by TCRdb on the PCR reads, gives a single entry per CDR3 protein. Among fewer than 500,000 distinct CDR3 sequences listed, approximately 41% were seen once. V lost 3 bases to trimming and J lost 6 bases; unmatched junction nucleotides: 2. The CDR3 totals 12 residues. The germline V gene encodes CDR1 SQVTM and CDR2 ANQGSEA. Study conclusions and caveats: In some patients, recipient T cells and intrathymic progenitors surviving conditioning explained high day-60 diversity. Newly produced T cells mostly provided counts and TCRbeta diversity after one year, as hyperexpanded clones declined. Two months or so post-transplant, alpha-beta T cells reportedly derived from several hundred expanded graft clones.

With regard to this clonotype: Its antigen is unknown. A much larger clonotype is one base distant, so this may be a read error.

This receptor was taken from a girl aged 2 to 9 with aplastic anemia, due to receive a stem cell transplant. The J gene is TRBJ1-2, the V gene TRBV29-1, with 9 bases matching TRBD1. The source was PBMCs, collected before TCRalphabeta/CD19-depleted stem cell transplant. The CDR3 coding sequence is TGCAGCGTTGAGGGGACAGGGAATGGCTACACCTTC. Protein sequence: CSVEGTGNGYTF.